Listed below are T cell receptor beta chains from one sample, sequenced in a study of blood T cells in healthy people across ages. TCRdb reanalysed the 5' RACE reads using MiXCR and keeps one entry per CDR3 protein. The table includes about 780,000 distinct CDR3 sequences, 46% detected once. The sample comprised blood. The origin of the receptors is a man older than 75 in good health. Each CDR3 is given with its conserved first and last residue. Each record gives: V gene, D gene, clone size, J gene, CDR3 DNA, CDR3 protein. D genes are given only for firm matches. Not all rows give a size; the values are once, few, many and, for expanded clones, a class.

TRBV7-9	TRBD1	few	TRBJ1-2	TGTGCCAGCAGCTTTGGGGACAGCTTCCGCGGCTACACCTTC	CASSFGDSFRGYTF
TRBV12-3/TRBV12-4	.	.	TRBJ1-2	TGTGCCAGCAGTTTAAGACAACACTACACCTTC	CASSLRQHYTF
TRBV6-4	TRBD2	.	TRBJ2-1	TGTGCCAGCAGCACTAGCGGGAGCCCGGGCAATGAGCAGTTCTTC	CASSTSGSPGNEQFF
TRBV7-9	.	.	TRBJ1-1	TGTGCCAGCAGCGCCCAGGGTTCCGCTGAAGCTTTCTTT	CASSAQGSAEAFF
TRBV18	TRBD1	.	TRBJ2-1	TGTGCCAGCTCACCCGGGACAGATAACGATGAGCAGTTCTTC	CASSPGTDNDEQFF
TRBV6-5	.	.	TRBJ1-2	TGTGCCAGCAGGCTACAGGGTTTTGGCGACACCTTC	CASRLQGFGDTF
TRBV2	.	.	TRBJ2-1	TGTGCCAGCCGGGACAGCCGGAGGGGTGAGCAGTTCTTC	CASRDSRRGEQFF
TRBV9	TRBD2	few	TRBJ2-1	TGTGCCAGCAGCCCCCGGACTAGTTTCTACAATGAGCAGTTCTTC	CASSPRTSFYNEQFF
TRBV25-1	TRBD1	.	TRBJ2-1	TGTGCCAGCGGCAGGGACAGGGGAGTTAACAATGAGCAGTTCTTC	CASGRDRGVNNEQFF
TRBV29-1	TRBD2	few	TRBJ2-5	TGCAGCGGGGGGGACTACGCGGTATACAATGAGCAGTACTTC	CSGGDYAVYNEQYF
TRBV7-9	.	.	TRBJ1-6	TGTGCCAGCAGCTTAAAGGACAGTACCCTCCACTTT	CASSLKDSTLHF
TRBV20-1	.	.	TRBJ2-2	TGCAGTGCTAGAGACCCGGGACCATCGGACACCGGGGAGCTGTTTTTT	CSARDPGPSDTGELFF
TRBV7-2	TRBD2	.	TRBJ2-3	TGTGCCAGCAGCATTCGACTAGCGGGAGAAGATACGCAGTATTTT	CASSIRLAGEDTQYF
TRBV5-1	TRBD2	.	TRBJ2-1	TGTGCCAGCAGCGAGGGGACTAGCGGATACAATGAGCAGTTCTTC	CASSEGTSGYNEQFF
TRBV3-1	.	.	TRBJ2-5	TGTGCCAGCAGCCAGGGGACCGGCCAGTACTTC	CASSQGTGQYF
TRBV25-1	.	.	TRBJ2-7	TGTGCCAGCAGTGAAACCTCTAGGAGGGGGCAGTACTTC	CASSETSRRGQYF
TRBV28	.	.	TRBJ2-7	TGTGCCAGCACTTCAGCGAGCTCCTACGAGCAGTACTTC	CASTSASSYEQYF
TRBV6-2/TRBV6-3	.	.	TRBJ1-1	TGTGCCAGCAGTTACCGAGGGACGGGCACTGAAGCTTTCTTT	CASSYRGTGTEAFF
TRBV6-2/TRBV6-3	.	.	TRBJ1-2	TGTGCCAGCAGTTACTCGATCGTGAATGGCTACACCTTC	CASSYSIVNGYTF
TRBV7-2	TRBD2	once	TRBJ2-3	TGTGCCAGCAGCTTAGTCTCCGGCGGGAGGATCGGCCCAGATACGCAGTATTTT	CASSLVSGGRIGPDTQYF
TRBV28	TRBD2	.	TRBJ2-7	TGTGCCAGCAGCCCGGCCAGCGGGGGCTCCTACAATGAGCAGTACTTC	CASSPASGGSYNEQYF
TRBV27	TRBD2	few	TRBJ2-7	TGTGCCACGTCGCCGGGACTAGGGTTAGTTTACGAGCAGTACTTC	CATSPGLGLVYEQYF
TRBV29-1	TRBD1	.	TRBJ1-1	TGCAGCGCCCACAGGGGTTTTGAAGCTTTCTTT	CSAHRGFEAFF
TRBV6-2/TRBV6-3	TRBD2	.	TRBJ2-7	TGTGCCAGCACCCGGACTAGCGGGGAATTCAGCTCCTACGAGCAGTACTTC	CASTRTSGEFSSYEQYF
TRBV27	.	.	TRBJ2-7	TGTGCCAGCAGTACCTTCGGGGGACACCACCACGAGCAGTACTTC	CASSTFGGHHHEQYF
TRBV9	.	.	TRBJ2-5	TGTGCCAGCAATTTGCAGAGCGGCGATGAGCAGTACTTC	CASNLQSGDEQYF
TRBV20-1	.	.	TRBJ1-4	TGCAGTGCTAGAGTTTTCCGGGCCGGAAAGACTAATGAAAAACTGTTTTTT	CSARVFRAGKTNEKLFF
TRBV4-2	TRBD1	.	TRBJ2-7	TGTGCCAGCAGCCTTCTCCCAACAGGGGGATCTTACGAGCAGTACTTC	CASSLLPTGGSYEQYF
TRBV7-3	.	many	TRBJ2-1	TGTGCCAGCAGCTTAATCCCGGGAGTGGTCGCAAATGAGCAGTTCTTC	CASSLIPGVVANEQFF
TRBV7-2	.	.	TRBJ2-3	TGTGCCAGCAGCTTAGACCGGTATACGCAGTATTTT	CASSLDRYTQYF
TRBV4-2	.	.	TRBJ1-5	TGTGCCAGCAGCCAAGCTGCAGGGGTAGGTCAGCCCCAGCATTTT	CASSQAAGVGQPQHF
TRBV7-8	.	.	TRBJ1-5	TGTGCCAGCAGCTTAGTGGGGCGGACGGATAGCAATCAGCCCCAGCATTTT	CASSLVGRTDSNQPQHF
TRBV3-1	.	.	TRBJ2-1	TGTGCCAGCAGCCAGGGGGAACCTAATGAGCAGTTCTTC	CASSQGEPNEQFF
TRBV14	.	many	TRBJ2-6	TGTGCCAGCAGCCTTAGAGTTGCTGGGGCCAACGTCCTGACTTTC	CASSLRVAGANVLTF
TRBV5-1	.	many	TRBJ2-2	TGCGCCAGCAGACAGGGACCCGAACAGGAGGAGCTGTTTTTT	CASRQGPEQEELFF
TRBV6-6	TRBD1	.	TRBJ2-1	TGTGCCAGCAGTTCGCCCGGGACAGGGGGCAATGAGCAGTTCTTC	CASSSPGTGGNEQFF
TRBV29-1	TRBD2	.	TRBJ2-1	TGCAGCGTTGGATTCGTAGCGGGAGGTGTGGGTGAGCGGTTCTTC	CSVGFVAGGVGERFF
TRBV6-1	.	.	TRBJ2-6	TGTGCCAGCAGAGGAGGGCCGGGGAACTCTGGGGCCAACGTCCTGACTTTC	CASRGGPGNSGANVLTF
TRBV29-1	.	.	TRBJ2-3	TGCAGCGTTGGGCTTAGAGCAATCGGTACGCAGTATTTT	CSVGLRAIGTQYF
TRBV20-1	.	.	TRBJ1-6	TGCAGTGCTAGAGTAGGACCGGTGGATTCACCCCTCCACTTT	CSARVGPVDSPLHF
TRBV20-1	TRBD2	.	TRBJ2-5	TGCAGTGCTAGAGTGACTAGCGGTCGGGGTTCGAGGGCCCAGTACTTC	CSARVTSGRGSRAQYF
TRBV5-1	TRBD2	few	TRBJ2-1	TGCGCCAGCAGCCGCCACCCCCCGGGACTAGCGGGAGACAATGAGCAGTTCTTC	CASSRHPPGLAGDNEQFF
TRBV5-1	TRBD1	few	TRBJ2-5	TGCGCCAGCAGCCCGGGGTCGACAGGGTCCGTCGAGACCCAGTACTTC	CASSPGSTGSVETQYF
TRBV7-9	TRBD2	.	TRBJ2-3	TGTGCCAGCAGCCCGGGACTAGTTAATGATGATACGCAGTATTTT	CASSPGLVNDDTQYF
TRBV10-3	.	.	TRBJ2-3	TGTGCCATCAGTGTGGCGGCCGGCACGGATACGCAGTATTTT	CAISVAAGTDTQYF
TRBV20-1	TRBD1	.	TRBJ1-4	TGCAGTGCTAGACCAGGGGGCGGTGAAAAACTGTTTTTT	CSARPGGGEKLFF
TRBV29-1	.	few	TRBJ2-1	TGCAGCGTCCGCTGGGGGGGGGCATTCAATGAGCAGTTCTTC	CSVRWGGAFNEQFF
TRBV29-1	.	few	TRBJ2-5	TGCAGCGTTGACGGCGGCGTGAGGGCAGAGACCCAGTACTTC	CSVDGGVRAETQYF